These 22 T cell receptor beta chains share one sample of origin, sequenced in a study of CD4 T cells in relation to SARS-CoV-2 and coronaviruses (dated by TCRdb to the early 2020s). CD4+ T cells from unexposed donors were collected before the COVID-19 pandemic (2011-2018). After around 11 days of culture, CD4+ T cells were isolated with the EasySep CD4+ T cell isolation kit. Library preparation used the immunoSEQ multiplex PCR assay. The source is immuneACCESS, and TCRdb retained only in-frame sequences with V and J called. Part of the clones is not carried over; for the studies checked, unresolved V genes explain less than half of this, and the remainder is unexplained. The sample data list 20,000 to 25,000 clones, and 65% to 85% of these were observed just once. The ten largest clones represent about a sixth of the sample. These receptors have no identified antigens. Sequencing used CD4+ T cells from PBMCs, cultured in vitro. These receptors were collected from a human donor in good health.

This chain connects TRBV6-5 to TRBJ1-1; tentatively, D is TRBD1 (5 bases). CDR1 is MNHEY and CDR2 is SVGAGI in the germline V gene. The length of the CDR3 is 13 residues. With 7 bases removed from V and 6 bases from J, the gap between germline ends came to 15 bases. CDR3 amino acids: CASKLGPGAEAFF. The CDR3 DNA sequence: TGTGCCAGCAAGCTGGGTCCGGGGGCTGAAGCTTTCTTT.

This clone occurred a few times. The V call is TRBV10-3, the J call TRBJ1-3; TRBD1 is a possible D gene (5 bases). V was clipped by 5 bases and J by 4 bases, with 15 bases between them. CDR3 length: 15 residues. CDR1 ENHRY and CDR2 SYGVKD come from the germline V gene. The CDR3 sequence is CAISKLQGSGNTIYF. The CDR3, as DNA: TGTGCCATCAGTAAACTGCAGGGTTCCGGAAACACCATATATTTT.

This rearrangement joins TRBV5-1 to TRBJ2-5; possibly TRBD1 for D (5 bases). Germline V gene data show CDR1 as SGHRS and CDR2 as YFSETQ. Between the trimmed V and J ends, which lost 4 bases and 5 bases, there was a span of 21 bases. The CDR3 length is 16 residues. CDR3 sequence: CASSPMGQGGLETQYF. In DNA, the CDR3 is TGCGCCAGCAGCCCTATGGGGCAGGGTGGGTTGGAGACCCAGTACTTC. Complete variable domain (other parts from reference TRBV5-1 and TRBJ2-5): KAGVTQTPRYLIKTRGQQVTLSCSPISGHRSVSWYQQTPGQGLQFLFEYFSETQRNKGNFPGRFSGRQFSNSRSEMNVSTLELGDSALYLCASSPMGQGGLETQYFGPGTRLLVL.

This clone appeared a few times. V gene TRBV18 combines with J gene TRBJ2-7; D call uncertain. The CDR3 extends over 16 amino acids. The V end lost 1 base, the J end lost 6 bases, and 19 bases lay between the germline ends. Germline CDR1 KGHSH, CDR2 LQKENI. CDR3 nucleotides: TGTGCCAGCTCACCACTTCCCAAGTCCCCCAAAAGCGAGCAGTACTTC. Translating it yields CASSPLPKSPKSEQYF.

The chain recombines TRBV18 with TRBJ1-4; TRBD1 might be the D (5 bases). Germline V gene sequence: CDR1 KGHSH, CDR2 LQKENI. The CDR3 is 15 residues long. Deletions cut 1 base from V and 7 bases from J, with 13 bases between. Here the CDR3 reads CASSPRGTMGEKLFF. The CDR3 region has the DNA TGTGCCAGCTCACCACGCGGGACGATGGGTGAAAAACTGTTTTTT. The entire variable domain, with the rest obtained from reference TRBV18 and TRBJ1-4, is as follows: NAGVMQNPRHLVRRRGQEARLRCSPMKGHSHVYWYRQLPEEGLKFMVYLQKENIIDESGMPKERFSAEFPKEGPSILRIQQVVRGDSAAYFCASSPRGTMGEKLFFGSGTQLSVL.

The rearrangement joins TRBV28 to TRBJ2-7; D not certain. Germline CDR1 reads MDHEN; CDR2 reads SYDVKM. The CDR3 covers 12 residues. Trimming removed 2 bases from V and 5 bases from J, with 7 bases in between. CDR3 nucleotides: TGTGCCAGCAGTTTAAGGATCAACGAGCAGTACTTC. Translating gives CASSLRINEQYF.

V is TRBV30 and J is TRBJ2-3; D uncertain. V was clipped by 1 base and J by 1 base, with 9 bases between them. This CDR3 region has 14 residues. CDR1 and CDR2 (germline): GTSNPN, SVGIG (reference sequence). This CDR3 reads CAWSGEVGTDTQYF. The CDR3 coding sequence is TGTGCCTGGAGTGGGGAAGTGGGCACAGATACGCAGTATTTT.

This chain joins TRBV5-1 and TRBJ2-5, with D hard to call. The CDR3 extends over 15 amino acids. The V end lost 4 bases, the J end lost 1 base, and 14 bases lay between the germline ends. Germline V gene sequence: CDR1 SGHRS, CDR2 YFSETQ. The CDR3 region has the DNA TGCGCCAGCAGCCCTATGGTGACGGTCCAAGAGACCCAGTACTTC. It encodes CASSPMVTVQETQYF.

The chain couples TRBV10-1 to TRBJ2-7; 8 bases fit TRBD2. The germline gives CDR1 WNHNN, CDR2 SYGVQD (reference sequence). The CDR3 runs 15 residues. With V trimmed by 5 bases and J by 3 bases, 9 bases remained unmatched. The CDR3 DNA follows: TGCGCCAGCAGTTCCCCCGGTAGCGGGGTCTACGAGCAGTACTTC. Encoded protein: CASSSPGSGVYEQYF.

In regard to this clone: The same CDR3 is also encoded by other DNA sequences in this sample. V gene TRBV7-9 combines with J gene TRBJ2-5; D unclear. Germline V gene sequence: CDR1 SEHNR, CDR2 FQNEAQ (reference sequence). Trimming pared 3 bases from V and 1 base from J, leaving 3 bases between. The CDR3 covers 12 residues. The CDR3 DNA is TGTGCCAGCAGCTTTTCCCAAGAGACCCAGTACTTC. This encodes CASSFSQETQYF.

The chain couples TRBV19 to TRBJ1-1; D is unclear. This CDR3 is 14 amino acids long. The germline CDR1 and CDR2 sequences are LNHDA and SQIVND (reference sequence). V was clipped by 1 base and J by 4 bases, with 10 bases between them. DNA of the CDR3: TGTGCCAGTAGTATAGTCGGGGAGACCACTGAAGCTTTCTTT. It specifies CASSIVGETTEAFF.

CDR3 sequence: CASSPQGGVDTEAFF. The CDR3 DNA follows: TGTGCCAGCAGCCCACAGGGTGGGGTAGACACTGAAGCTTTCTTT. The chain joins TRBV7-9 to TRBJ1-1; the D gene is possibly TRBD1 (6 bases). Trimming stripped 5 bases from V and 3 bases from J, with 16 bases between. CDR1 is SEHNR, CDR2 FQNEAQ, per germline (reference sequence). The CDR3 extends over 15 amino acids.

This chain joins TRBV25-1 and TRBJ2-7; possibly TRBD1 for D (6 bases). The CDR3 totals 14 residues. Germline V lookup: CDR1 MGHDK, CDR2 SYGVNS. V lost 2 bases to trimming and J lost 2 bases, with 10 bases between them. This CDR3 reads CASSERWTAYEQYF. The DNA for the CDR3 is TGTGCCAGCAGTGAACGGTGGACAGCCTACGAGCAGTACTTC.

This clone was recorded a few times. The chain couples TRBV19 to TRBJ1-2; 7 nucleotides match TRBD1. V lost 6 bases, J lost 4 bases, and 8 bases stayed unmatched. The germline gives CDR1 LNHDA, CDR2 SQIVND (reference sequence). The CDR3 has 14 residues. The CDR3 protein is CASSPGQHSYGYTF. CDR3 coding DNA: TGTGCCAGTAGCCCGGGACAGCACAGCTATGGCTACACCTTC.

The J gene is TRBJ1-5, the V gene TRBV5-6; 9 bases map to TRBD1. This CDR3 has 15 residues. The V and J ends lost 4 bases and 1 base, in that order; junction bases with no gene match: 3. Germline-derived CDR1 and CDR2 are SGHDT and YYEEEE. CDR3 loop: CASSPGTGSNQPQHF. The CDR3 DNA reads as TGTGCCAGCAGCCCCGGGACAGGGAGCAATCAGCCCCAGCATTTT.

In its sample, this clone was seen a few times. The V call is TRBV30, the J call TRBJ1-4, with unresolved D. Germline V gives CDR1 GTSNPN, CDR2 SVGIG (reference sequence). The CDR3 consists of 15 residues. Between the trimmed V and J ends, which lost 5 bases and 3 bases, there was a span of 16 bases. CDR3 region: CAWRINSGANEKLFF. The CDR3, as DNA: TGTGCCTGGCGAATTAATTCGGGCGCTAATGAAAAACTGTTTTTT. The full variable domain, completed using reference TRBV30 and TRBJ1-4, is SQTIHQWPATLVQPVGSPLSLECTVEGTSNPNLYWYRQAAGRGLQLLFYSVGIGQISSEVPQNLSASRPQDRQFILSSKKLLLSDSGFYLCAWRINSGANEKLFFGSGTQLSVL.

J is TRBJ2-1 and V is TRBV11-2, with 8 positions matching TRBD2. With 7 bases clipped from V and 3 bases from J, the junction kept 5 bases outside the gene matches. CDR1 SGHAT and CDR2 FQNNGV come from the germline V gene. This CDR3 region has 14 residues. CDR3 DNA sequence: TGTGCCAGCACTGTAGCGGGACACTACAATGAGCAGTTCTTC. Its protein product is CASTVAGHYNEQFF.

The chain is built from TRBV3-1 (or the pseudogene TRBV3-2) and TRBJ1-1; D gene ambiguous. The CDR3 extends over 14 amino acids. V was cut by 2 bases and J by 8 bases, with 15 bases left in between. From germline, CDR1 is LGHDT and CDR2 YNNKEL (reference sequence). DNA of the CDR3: TGTGCCAGCAGCCAATTTGCCAGGTCAAACGAAGCTTTCTTT. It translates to CASSQFARSNEAFF.

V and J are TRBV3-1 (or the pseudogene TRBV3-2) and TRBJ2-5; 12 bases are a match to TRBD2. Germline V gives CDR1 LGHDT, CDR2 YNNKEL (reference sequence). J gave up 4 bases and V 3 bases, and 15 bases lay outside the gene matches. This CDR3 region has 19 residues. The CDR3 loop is CASSQVASGRAGFGETQYF. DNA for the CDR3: TGTGCCAGCAGCCAGGTGGCTAGCGGGAGGGCCGGGTTTGGAGAGACCCAGTACTTC.

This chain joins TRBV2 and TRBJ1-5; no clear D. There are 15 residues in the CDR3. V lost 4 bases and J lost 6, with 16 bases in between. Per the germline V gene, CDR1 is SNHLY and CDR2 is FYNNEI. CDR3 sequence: CASSGSGYGSQPQHF. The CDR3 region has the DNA TGTGCCAGCAGTGGATCTGGGTATGGGAGTCAGCCCCAGCATTTT.

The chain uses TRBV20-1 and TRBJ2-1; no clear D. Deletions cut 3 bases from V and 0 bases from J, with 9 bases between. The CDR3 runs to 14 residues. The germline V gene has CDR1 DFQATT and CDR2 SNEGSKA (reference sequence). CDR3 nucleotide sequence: TGCAGTGCTAGTATGGGTGACTCCTACAATGAGCAGTTCTTC. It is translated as CSASMGDSYNEQFF.

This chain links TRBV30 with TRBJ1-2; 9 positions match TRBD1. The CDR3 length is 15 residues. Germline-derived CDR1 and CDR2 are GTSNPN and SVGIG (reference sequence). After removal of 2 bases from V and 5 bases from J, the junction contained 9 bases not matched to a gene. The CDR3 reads CAWSKGQGPGYGYTF. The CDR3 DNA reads TGTGCCTGGAGTAAGGGACAGGGTCCGGGTTATGGCTACACCTTC.